The T cell receptor (beta chain) under discussion was sequenced for a study of beta chain features in type 1 diabetes. Study outcomes and limitations: cDNA sequencing could over-represent cells with high TCR expression. When Type 1 diabetes patients were examined, their TCRB CDR3s proved moderately but significantly shorter in all four CD4+ subsets.

Expressed TCRB transcripts were sequenced, since all the RNA that had been isolated was reverse transcribed. The method was immunoSEQ multiplex PCR; TCRdb's version includes in-frame clones alone and lacks a portion of them. The sample contains around 400,000 clones, about 15% of which appear only once. This clone has more than one count but fewer than ten. The antigen remains undetermined. Germline lookup yields CDR1 SGHTA and CDR2 FQGNSA. The CDR3 is made up of 13 amino acids. Trimming removed 5 bases from V and 4 bases from J, with 9 bases in between. The sequence was collected from a woman in her late teens or twenties in good health. The chain uses TRBV7-2 and TRBJ2-1; no clear D gene. Sequenced sample: naive CD4+ T cells from blood. CDR3 DNA: TGTGCCAGCAGCGAGTCAGCGTACAATGAGCAGTTCTTC. Amino acid sequence: CASSESAYNEQFF.